This T cell receptor (beta chain) was sequenced for a study of blood T cell repertoires in COVID-19. Study-wide context: In each case, the material was cDNA or gDNA derived from T cells, B-cell-depleted T cells, or PBMCs.

In the original workflow: Reference gene primer amplification yielded estimated nucleated cell counts. Clones were sequenced by immunoSEQ multiplex PCR, and TCRdb holds only the in-frame ones, with some missing. V and J calls and clone size are given by that table; D and trimming were obtained from the DNA. The profile shows 250,000 to 300,000 clones, roughly 85% of them singletons. J was trimmed by 9 bases and V by 3 bases; bases with no gene match: 10. The CDR3 covers 15 residues. Per the germline V gene, CDR1 is LGHNA and CDR2 is YNFKEQ. Specimen: peripheral blood. The sequence was obtained from a man aged 45 to 65 with active or convalescent COVID-19. The chain is built from TRBV4-2 and TRBJ2-1, with 8 bases fitting TRBD2. The CDR3 loop is CASSQGLAGPREQFF. In nucleotides, the CDR3 is TGTGCCAGCAGCCAGGGGCTAGCGGGCCCCCGTGAGCAGTTCTTC.